This T cell receptor (beta chain) was obtained from a study of early T cells in non-severe SARS-CoV-2 infection. Looking at the study overall: Chains from this unsorted whole-blood bulk RNA could not be paired.

At least ten counts were recorded for this clonotype. CDR3 length: 12 residues. V was pared by 1 base and J by 5 bases, with 5 bases between. The germline V gene encodes CDR1 LGHNA and CDR2 YNFKEQ. TCRdb used MiXCR to reprocess the 5' RACE reads, holding one entry per CDR3 protein. The sample has tens of thousands of distinct CDR3 sequences; less than 5.5% are singletons. The chain links TRBV4-2 to TRBJ2-5; D is undetermined. This receptor was identified in an adult who was a healthcare worker with PCR-confirmed SARS-CoV-2 infection or an uninfected control (not recorded which). The material was whole blood, obtained at baseline. DNA for the CDR3: TGTGCCAGCAGCCAAGCTCGGGAGACCCAGTACTTC. Protein sequence: CASSQARETQYF.